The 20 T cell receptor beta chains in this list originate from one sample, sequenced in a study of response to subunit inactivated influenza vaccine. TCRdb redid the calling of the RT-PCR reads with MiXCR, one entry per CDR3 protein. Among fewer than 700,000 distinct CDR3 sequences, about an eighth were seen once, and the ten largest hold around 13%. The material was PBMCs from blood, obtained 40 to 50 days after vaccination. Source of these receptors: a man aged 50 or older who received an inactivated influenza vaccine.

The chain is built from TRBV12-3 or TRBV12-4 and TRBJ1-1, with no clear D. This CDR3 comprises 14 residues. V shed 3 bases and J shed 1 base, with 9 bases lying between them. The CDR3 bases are TGTGCCAGCAGTTTTCGGGGAGGGAACACTGAAGCTTTCTTT. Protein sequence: CASSFRGGNTEAFF.

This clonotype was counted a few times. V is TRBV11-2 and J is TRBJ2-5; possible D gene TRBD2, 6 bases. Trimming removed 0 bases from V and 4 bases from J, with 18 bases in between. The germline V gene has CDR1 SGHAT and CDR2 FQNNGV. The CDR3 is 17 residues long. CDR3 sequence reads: CASSLEISPRRAETQYF. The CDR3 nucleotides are TGTGCCAGCAGCTTAGAGATTAGTCCGAGGAGGGCAGAGACCCAGTACTTC.

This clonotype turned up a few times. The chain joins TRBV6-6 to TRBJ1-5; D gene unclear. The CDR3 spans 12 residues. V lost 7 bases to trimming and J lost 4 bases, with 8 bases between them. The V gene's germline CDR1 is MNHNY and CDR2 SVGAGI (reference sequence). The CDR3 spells CASTLRNQPQHF. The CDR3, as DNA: TGTGCCAGCACCCTGAGGAATCAGCCCCAGCATTTT.

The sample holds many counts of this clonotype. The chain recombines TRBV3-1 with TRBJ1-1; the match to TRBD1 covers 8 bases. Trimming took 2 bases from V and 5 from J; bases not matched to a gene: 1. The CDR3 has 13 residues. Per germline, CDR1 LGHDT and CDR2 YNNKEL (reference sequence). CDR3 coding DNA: TGTGCCAGCAGCCAACACAGGGGGACTGAAGCTTTCTTT. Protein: CASSQHRGTEAFF.

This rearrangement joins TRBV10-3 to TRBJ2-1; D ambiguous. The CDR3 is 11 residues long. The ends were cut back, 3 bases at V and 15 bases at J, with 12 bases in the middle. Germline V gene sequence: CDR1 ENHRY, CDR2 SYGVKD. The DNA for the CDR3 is TGTGCCATCAGTGATCAACAAACACGGTTCTTC. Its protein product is CAISDQQTRFF.

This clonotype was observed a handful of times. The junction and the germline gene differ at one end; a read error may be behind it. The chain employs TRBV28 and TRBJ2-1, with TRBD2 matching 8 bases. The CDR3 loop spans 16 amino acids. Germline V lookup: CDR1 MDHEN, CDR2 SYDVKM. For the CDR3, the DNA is TGTGCCAGCAGCGTTCTTAGCGGGACCTCCCACAATGAGCAGTTCTTC. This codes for CASSVLSGTSHNEQFF.

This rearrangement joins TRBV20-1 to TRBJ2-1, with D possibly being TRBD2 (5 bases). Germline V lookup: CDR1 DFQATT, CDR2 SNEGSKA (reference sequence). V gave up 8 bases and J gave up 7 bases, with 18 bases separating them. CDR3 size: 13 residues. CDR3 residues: CSPEEEPWNEQFF. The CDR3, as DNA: TGCAGTCCCGAGGAGGAGCCGTGGAATGAGCAGTTCTTC.

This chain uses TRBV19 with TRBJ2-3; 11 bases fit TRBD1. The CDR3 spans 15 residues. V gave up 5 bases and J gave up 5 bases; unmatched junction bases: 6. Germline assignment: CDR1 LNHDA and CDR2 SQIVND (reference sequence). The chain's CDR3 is CASSPRTGGKDTQYF. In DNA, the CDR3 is TGTGCCAGTAGTCCAAGGACAGGGGGCAAAGATACGCAGTATTTT.

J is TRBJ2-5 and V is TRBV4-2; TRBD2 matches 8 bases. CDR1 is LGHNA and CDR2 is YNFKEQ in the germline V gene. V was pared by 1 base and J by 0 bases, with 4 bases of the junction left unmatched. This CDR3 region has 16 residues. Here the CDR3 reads CASSQAIAGYQETQYF. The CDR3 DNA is TGTGCCAGCAGCCAAGCTATAGCGGGGTACCAAGAGACCCAGTACTTC.

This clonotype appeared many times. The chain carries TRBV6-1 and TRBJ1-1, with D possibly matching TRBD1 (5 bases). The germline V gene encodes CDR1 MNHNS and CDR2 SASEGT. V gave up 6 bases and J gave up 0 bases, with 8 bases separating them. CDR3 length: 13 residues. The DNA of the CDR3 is TGTGCCAGCAGCCGGGACCTGAACACTGAAGCTTTCTTT. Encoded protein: CASSRDLNTEAFF.

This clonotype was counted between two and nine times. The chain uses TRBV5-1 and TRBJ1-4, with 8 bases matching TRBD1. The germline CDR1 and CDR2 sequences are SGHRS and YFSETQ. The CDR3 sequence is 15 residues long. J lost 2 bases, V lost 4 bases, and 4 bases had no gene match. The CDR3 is CASSKDRGTNEKLFF. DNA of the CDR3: TGCGCCAGCAGCAAAGACAGGGGCACTAATGAAAAACTGTTTTTT.

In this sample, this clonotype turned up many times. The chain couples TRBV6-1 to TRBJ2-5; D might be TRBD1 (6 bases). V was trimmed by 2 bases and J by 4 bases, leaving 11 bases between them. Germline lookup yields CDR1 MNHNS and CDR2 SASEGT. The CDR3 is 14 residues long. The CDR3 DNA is TGTGCCAGCAGTGAAATACAGGGTAGAGAGACCCAGTACTTC. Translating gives CASSEIQGRETQYF.

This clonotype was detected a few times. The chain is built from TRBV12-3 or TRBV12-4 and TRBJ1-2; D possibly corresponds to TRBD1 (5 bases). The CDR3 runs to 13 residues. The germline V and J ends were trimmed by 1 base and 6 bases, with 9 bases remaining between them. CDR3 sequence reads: CASSLVGVDGYTF. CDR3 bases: TGTGCCAGCAGTTTAGTGGGGGTGGATGGCTACACCTTC.

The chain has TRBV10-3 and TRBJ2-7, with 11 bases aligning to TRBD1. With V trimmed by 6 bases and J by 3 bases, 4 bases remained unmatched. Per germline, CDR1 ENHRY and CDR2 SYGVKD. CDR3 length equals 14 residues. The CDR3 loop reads CAISDGTGGYEQYF. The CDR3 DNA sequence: TGTGCCATCAGCGACGGGACAGGGGGCTACGAGCAGTACTTC.

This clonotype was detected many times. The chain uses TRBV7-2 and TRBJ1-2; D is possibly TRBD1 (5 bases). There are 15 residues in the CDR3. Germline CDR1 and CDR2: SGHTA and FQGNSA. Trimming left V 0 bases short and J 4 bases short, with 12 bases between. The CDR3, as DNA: TGTGCCAGCAGCTTAGCCTCGACAGACACCTATGGCTACACCTTC. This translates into CASSLASTDTYGYTF.

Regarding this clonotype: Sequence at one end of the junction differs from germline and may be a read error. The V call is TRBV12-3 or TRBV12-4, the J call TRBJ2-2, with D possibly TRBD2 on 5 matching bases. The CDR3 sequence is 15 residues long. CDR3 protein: CASSLTRSGTVELFF. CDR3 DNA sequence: TGTGCCAGCAGCCTTACTAGGTCCGGCACCGTGGAGCTGTTTTTT.

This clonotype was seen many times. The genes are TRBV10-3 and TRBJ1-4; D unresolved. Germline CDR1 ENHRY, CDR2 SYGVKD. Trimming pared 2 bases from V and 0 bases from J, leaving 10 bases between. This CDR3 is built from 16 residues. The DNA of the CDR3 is TGTGCCATCAGTGAGGCCTCTCCGGCAACTAATGAAAAACTGTTTTTT. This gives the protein CAISEASPATNEKLFF.

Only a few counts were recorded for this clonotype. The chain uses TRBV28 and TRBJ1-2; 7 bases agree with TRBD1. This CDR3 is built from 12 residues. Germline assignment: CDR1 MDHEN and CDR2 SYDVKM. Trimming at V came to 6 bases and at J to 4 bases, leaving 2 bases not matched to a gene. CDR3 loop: CASREGAYGYTF. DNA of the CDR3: TGTGCCAGCAGGGAGGGGGCCTATGGCTACACCTTC.

The CDR3 loop is CASSVGTGLRGGYTF. Here the CDR3 DNA reads TGTGCCAGCAGTGTGGGGACAGGGCTTCGTGGGGGCTACACCTTC. The V gene is TRBV25-1, the J gene TRBJ1-2; 9 bases line up with TRBD1. CDR3 size: 15 residues. Germline loops: CDR1 MGHDK, CDR2 SYGVNS. V lost 4 bases to trimming and J lost 8 bases; unmatched junction nucleotides: 11.

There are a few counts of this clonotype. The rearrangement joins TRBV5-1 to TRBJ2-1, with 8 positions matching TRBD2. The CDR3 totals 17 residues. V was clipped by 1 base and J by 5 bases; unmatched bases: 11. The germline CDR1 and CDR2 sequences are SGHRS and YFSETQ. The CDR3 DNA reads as TGCGCCAGCAGCTTGAAATTTGAACTAGCGGATAACAATGAGCAGTTCTTC. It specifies CASSLKFELADNNEQFF.